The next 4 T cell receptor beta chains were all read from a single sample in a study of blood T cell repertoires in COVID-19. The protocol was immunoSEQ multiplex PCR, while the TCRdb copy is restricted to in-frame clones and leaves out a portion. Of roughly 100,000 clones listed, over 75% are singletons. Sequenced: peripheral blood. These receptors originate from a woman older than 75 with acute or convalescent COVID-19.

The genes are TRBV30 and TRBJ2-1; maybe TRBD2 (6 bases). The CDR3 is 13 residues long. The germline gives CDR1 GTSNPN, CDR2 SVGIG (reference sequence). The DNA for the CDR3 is TGTGCTATGGAAGCCCGGGGGAACAATGAGCAGTTCTTC. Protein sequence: CAMEARGNNEQFF. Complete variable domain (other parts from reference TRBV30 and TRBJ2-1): SQTIHQWPATLVQPVGSPLSLECTVEGTSNPNLYWYRQAAGRGLQLLFYSVGIGQISSEVPQNLSASRPQDRQFILSSKKLLLSDSGFYLCAMEARGNNEQFFGPGTRLTVL.

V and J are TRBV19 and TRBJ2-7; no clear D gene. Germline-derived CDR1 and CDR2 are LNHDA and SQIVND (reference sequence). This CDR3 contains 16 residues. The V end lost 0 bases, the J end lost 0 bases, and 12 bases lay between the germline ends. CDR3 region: CASSIDGDLSSYEQYF. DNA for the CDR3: TGTGCCAGTAGTATAGACGGAGATCTGAGCTCCTACGAGCAGTACTTC. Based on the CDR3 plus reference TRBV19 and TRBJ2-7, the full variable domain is DGGITQSPKYLFRKEGQNVTLSCEQNLNHDAMYWYRQDPGQGLRLIYYSQIVNDFQKGDIAEGYSVSREKKESFPLTVTSAQKNPTAFYLCASSIDGDLSSYEQYFGPGTRLTVT.

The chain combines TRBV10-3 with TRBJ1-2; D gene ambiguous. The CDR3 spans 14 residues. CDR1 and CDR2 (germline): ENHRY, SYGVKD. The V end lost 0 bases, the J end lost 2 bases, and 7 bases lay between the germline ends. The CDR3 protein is CAISESGRNYGYTF. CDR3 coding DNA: TGTGCCATCAGTGAGTCGGGGAGAAACTATGGCTACACCTTC.

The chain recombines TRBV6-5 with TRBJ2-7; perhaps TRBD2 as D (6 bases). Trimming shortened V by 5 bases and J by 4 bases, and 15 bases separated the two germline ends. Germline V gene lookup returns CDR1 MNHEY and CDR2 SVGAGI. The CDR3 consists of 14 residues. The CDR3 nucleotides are TGTGCCAGCAGTATGACCGGGGGACGTTACGAGCAGTACTTC. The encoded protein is CASSMTGGRYEQYF.